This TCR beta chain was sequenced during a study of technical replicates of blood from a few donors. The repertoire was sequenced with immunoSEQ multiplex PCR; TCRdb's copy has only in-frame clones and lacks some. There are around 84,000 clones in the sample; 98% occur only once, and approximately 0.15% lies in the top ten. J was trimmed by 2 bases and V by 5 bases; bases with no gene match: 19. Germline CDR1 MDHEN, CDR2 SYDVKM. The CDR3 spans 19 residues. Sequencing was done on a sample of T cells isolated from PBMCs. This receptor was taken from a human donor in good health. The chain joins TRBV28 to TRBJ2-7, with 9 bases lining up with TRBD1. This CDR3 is CASSSIGLLIGDRAYEQYF. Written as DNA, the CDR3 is TGTGCCAGCAGTAGTATCGGTTTACTCATTGGGGACAGGGCCTACGAGCAGTACTTC. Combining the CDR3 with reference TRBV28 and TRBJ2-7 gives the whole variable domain DVKVTQSSRYLVKRTGEKVFLECVQDMDHENMFWYRQDPGLGLRLIYFSYDVKMKEKGDIPEGYSVSREKKERFSLILESASTNQTSMYLCASSSIGLLIGDRAYEQYFGPGTRLTVT.